This T cell receptor (beta chain) derives from a study of T cell changes during pregnancy in multiple sclerosis. Trimming left V 7 bases short and J 4 bases short, with 7 bases between. Germline CDR1 reads SNHLY; CDR2 reads FYNNEI. There are 11 residues in the CDR3. This table comes from immunoSEQ multiplex PCR, and its TCRdb copy is limited to in-frame clones, with some not included. This table holds 40,000 or so clones, approximately 91% found once. The V gene is TRBV2, the J gene TRBJ2-5, with a possible D match to TRBD2 (6 bases). This sample comprised CD8+ T cells from peripheral blood mononuclear cells, obtained after pregnancy. This receptor was taken from a female donor with multiple sclerosis, enrolled in a pregnancy study. The CDR3 region has the DNA TGTGCCAGCACCGGGAGAGAGACCCAGTACTTC. It codes for CASTGRETQYF.